One and the same sample provided the 6 T cell receptor beta chains below, sequenced in a study of response to subunit inactivated influenza vaccine. A single record per CDR3 protein comes from TCRdb applying MiXCR to the RT-PCR reads. This sample has 860,000 or so distinct CDR3 sequences, with 21% found just once. The sequencing used PBMCs from blood, collected about 5 days after vaccination. These receptors came from a man aged 45-60 years who received an inactivated influenza vaccine.

This clonotype was found many times. The V gene is TRBV5-5, the J gene TRBJ2-3, with D unresolved. Trimming pared 0 bases from V and 2 bases from J, leaving 7 bases between. Germline lookup yields CDR1 SGHKS and CDR2 YYEKEE (reference sequence). The CDR3 has 14 amino acids. DNA for the CDR3: TGTGCCAGCAGCTTGGCCTTTATCACAGATACGCAGTATTTT. This gives the protein CASSLAFITDTQYF.

This clonotype has just a few counts. The chain employs TRBV7-2 and TRBJ2-4, with 7 bases lining up with TRBD2. V trimming: 0 bases; J trimming: 4 bases; junction bases outside the gene matches: 6. Looked up from germline, CDR1 is SGHTA and CDR2 is FQGNSA. CDR3 length equals 16 residues. CDR3 coding DNA: TGTGCCAGCAGCTTAGCGGGCGGGAGAGTAAAAAACATTCAGTACTTC. Translating it yields CASSLAGGRVKNIQYF.

This clonotype was counted many times. The rearrangement uses TRBV15 and TRBJ2-7; tentative D call: TRBD2 (5 bases). The CDR3 runs 15 residues. The ends were cut back, 0 bases at V and 3 bases at J, with 12 bases in the middle. Germline lookup yields CDR1 LNHNV and CDR2 YYDKDF (reference sequence). The CDR3 here is CATSRDDGGGYEQYF. The DNA of the CDR3 is TGTGCCACCAGCAGAGATGACGGAGGAGGCTACGAGCAGTACTTC.

This clonotype has a count of ten or more. The chain recombines TRBV5-1 with TRBJ2-1; maybe TRBD1 (6 bases). This CDR3 contains 15 residues. Germline V gene lookup returns CDR1 SGHRS and CDR2 YFSETQ. The germline V and J ends were trimmed by 0 bases and 9 bases, with 16 bases remaining between them. This CDR3 reads CASSLEPGAPGEQFF. CDR3 coding DNA: TGCGCCAGCAGCTTGGAGCCAGGGGCTCCCGGTGAGCAGTTCTTC.

This clonotype occurred a few times. CDR3 bases: TGTGCCAGCAGCTTGCAGACTAGCGTCTACAATGAGCAGTTCTTC. Protein: CASSLQTSVYNEQFF. This chain connects TRBV5-6 to TRBJ2-1, with TRBD2 matching 8 bases. The CDR3 is 15 residues long. Germline V lookup: CDR1 SGHDT, CDR2 YYEEEE. Trimming at V came to 1 base and at J to 3 bases, leaving 3 bases not matched to a gene.

In its sample, this clonotype was seen many times. This sequence joins TRBV5-1 and TRBJ2-3; TRBD2 agrees at 9 bases. This CDR3 is built from 14 residues. Germline V gene data show CDR1 as SGHRS and CDR2 as YFSETQ. With 4 bases clipped from V and 3 bases from J, the junction kept 3 bases outside the gene matches. CDR3 residues: CASSRTSGTDTQYF. The CDR3 nucleotides are TGCGCCAGCAGCCGTACTAGCGGGACAGATACGCAGTATTTT.